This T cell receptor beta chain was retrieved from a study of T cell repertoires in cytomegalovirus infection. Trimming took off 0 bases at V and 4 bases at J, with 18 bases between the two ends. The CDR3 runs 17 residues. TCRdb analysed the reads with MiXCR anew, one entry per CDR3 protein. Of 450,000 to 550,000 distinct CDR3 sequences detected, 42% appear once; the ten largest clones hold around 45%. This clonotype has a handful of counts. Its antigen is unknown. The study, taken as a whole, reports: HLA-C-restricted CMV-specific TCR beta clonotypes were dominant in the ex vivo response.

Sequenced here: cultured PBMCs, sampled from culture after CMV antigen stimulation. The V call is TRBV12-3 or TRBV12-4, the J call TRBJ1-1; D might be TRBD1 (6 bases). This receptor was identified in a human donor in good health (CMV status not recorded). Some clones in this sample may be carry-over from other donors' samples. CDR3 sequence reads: CASSLALWGQGGTEAFF. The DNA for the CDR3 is TGTGCCAGCAGTTTAGCGCTCTGGGGGCAAGGGGGCACTGAAGCTTTCTTT.